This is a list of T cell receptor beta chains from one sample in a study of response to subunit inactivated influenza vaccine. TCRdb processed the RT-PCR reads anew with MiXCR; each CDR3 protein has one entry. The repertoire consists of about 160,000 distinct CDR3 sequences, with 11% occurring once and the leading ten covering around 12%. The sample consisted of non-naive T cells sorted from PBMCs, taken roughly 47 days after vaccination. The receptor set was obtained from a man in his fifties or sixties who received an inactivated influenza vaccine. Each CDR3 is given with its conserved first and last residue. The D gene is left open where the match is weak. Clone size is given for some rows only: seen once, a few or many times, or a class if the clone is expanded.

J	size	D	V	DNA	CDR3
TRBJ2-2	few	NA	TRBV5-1	TGCGCCAGCAGCTACACCTCTCTGTATGGGGAGCTGTTTTTT	CASSYTSLYGELFF
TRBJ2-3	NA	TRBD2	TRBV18	TGTGCCAGCTCACCACGATTCGCAGCGGGGGGCTCCACAGATACGCAGTATTTT	CASSPRFAAGGSTDTQYF
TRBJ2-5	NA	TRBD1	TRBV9	TGTGCCAGCAGCGTAGGGACAGGGGGCGGGGAGACCCAGTACTTC	CASSVGTGGGETQYF
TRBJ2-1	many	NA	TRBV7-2	TGTGCCAGCAGCTTAACGCCGGTTAGCTCCTACAATGAGCAGTTCTTC	CASSLTPVSSYNEQFF
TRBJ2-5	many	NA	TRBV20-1	TGCAGTGCTAGAGATATCTTAGCAGTCGGGGAGACCCAGTACTTC	CSARDILAVGETQYF
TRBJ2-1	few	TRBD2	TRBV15	TGTGCCACCAGCCCTACAGCGGGAGGAGATAATGAGCAGTTCTTC	CATSPTAGGDNEQFF
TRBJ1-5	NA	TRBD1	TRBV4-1	TGCGCCAGCAGCCAAGACTGGACAGGGGGCAATCAGCCCCAGCATTTT	CASSQDWTGGNQPQHF
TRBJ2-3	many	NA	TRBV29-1	TGCGCGTATGATTGGGGATCAGATACGCAGTATTTT	CAYDWGSDTQYF
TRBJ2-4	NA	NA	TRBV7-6	TGTGCCAGCAGCCCACTGCGGGGGCGCCCGGCCAAAAACATTCAGTACTTC	CASSPLRGRPAKNIQYF
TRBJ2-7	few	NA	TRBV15	TGTGCCAAACGCCTAGGCGAGCACTACGAGCAGTACTTC	CAKRLGEHYEQYF
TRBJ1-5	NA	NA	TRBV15	TGTGCCACCAGCAGAGATCCCGGTAACAATCAGCCCCAGCATTTT	CATSRDPGNNQPQHF
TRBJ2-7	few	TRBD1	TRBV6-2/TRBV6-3	TGTGCCAGCAGGACAGGGGAATGGGGTTTCGACGAGCAGTACTTC	CASRTGEWGFDEQYF
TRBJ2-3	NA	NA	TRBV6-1	TGTGCCAGCAAAAATTTCTACACAGATACGCAGTATTTT	CASKNFYTDTQYF
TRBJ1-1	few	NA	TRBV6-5	TGTGCCAGCAGTTACTCGTCCGGCAGAGCTATGAACACTGAAGCTTTCTTT	CASSYSSGRAMNTEAFF
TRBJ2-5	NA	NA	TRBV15	TGTGCCACCAGCAGAGCGGCGGGCCAAGAGACCCAGTACTTC	CATSRAAGQETQYF
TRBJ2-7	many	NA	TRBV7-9	TGTGCCAGCAGCTTATGGCAGTACCCCTACGAGCAGTACTTC	CASSLWQYPYEQYF
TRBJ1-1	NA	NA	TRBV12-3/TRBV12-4	TGTGCCAGCAGTTTAGGGCAACAAGCTTTCTTT	CASSLGQQAFF
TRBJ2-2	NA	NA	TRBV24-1	TGTGCCACCAGTGATTTAGGGGGGACAGAGGGACCCGGGGAGCTGTTTTTT	CATSDLGGTEGPGELFF
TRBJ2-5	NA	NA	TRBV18	TGTGCCAGCTCACCGCAGCAGGAAGAGACCCAGTACTTC	CASSPQQEETQYF
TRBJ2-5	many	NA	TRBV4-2	TGTGCCAGCAGCCTTCAGGGTAACCAAGAGACCCAGTACTTC	CASSLQGNQETQYF
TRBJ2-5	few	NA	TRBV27	TGTGCCAGCAACGGCCTGGTCAAAGAGACCCAGTACTTC	CASNGLVKETQYF
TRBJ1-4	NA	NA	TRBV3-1	TGTGCCAGCAGCCAGCAACTCGGTAGGGAAAAACTGTTTTTT	CASSQQLGREKLFF
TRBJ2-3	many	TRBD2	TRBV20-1	TGCAGTGTTACACCGGGACTAGCTACAGATACGCAGTATTTT	CSVTPGLATDTQYF
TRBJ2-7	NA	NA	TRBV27	TGTGCCAGCAGTTTAGTGGGACGGAGCTCCTACGAGCAGTACTTC	CASSLVGRSSYEQYF